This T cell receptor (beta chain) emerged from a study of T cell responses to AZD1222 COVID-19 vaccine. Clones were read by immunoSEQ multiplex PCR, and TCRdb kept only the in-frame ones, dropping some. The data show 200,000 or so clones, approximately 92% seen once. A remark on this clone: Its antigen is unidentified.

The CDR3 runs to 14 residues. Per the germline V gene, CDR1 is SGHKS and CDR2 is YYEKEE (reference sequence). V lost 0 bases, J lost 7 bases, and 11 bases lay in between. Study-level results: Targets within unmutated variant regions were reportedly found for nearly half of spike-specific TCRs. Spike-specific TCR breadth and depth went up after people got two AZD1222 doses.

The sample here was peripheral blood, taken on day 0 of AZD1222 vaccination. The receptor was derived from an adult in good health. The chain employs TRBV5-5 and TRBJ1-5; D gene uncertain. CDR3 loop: CASSLGRAGQPQHF. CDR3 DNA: TGTGCCAGCAGCTTGGGGAGGGCCGGGCAGCCCCAGCATTTT.